One sample yielded the 25 T cell receptor beta chains listed below, sequenced in a study of a mutant IDH1 vaccine in newly diagnosed glioma. Described time point: week 11, during vaccination. With topical imiquimod, each dose of the vaccine consisted of 300 ug of mutant IDH1 20-mer peptide. Sequencing used immunoSEQ multiplex PCR; TCRdb keeps in-frame clones, though not all of them. The top ten clones hold around 0.61% of a sample with about 120,000 clones, roughly 90% of them seen once. No antigen has been identified for these receptors. Sequenced here: PBMCs, sampled from a glioma patient whose treatment included an IDH1 peptide vaccine. These receptor sequences come from a woman between 50 and 59 years old with glioma.

The chain is built from TRBV7-8 and TRBJ2-1, with TRBD2 matching 12 bases. Germline loops: CDR1 SGHVS, CDR2 FQNEAQ. V was clipped by 5 bases and J by 0 bases; unmatched bases: 17. CDR3 length: 21 residues. The CDR3 here is CASSPYRILAGGRLSYNEQFF. CDR3 nucleotides: TGTGCCAGCAGCCCTTACCGCATACTAGCGGGAGGCCGCCTCTCCTACAATGAGCAGTTCTTC.

The V gene is TRBV18, the J gene TRBJ2-3; 15 nucleotides match TRBD2. Germline V gene lookup returns CDR1 KGHSH and CDR2 LQKENI. V was pared by 6 bases and J by 1 base, with 5 bases of the junction left unmatched. The CDR3 contains 17 residues. The CDR3 nucleotides read TGTGCCAGCTCCGGACTAGCGGGGGGGTATGGCACAGATACGCAGTATTTT. This codes for CASSGLAGGYGTDTQYF.

The J gene is TRBJ2-7, the V gene TRBV7-8; 12 nucleotides align to TRBD2. Germline V gene lookup returns CDR1 SGHVS and CDR2 FQNEAQ. Germline trimming cut 5 bases from V and 2 bases from J; bases unmatched to any gene: 4. This CDR3 spans 15 amino acids. The DNA for the CDR3 is TGTGCCAGCAGCCTCGGACTAGCGGGAACCTACGAGCAGTACTTC. Its protein product is CASSLGLAGTYEQYF.

J is TRBJ2-5 and V is TRBV5-4; D is unresolved. The CDR3 extends over 13 amino acids. V lost 2 bases, J lost 1 base, and 6 bases lay in between. CDR1 is SGHNT and CDR2 is YYREEE in the germline V gene (reference sequence). The CDR3 here is CASSLTAQETQYF. The CDR3 DNA reads TGTGCCAGCAGCTTAACGGCCCAAGAGACCCAGTACTTC.

The chain employs TRBV4-1 and TRBJ1-5; D perhaps matches TRBD1 (5 bases). The V end was cut by 3 bases, the J end by 4 bases, with 10 bases between. Germline-derived CDR1 and CDR2 are MGHRA and YSYEKL. This CDR3 has 14 residues. This chain's CDR3 is CASSHRGLNQPQHF. The CDR3 DNA reads as TGCGCCAGCAGCCACCGGGGCCTAAATCAGCCCCAGCATTTT.

The rearrangement joins TRBV12-5 to TRBJ1-2; TRBD1 agrees at 7 bases. CDR1 is LGHNT, CDR2 FRNRAP, per germline. The CDR3 spans 14 residues. With V trimmed by 3 bases and J by 2 bases, 3 bases remained unmatched. The CDR3 here is CASGFWTGNYGYTF. The CDR3 bases are TGTGCTAGTGGTTTCTGGACAGGAAACTATGGCTACACCTTC.

The V gene is TRBV7-2, the J gene TRBJ2-5; D not resolved. The germline V and J ends were trimmed by 2 bases and 5 bases, with 9 bases remaining between them. The CDR3 has 13 amino acids. Germline V gene lookup returns CDR1 SGHTA and CDR2 FQGNSA. The CDR3 here is CASSLRSAETQYF. The CDR3 nucleotides are TGTGCCAGCAGCTTAAGAAGCGCGGAGACCCAGTACTTC.

The CDR3 reads CASTENTGELFF. DNA for the CDR3: TGTGCCAGCACAGAGAACACCGGGGAGCTGTTTTTT. This chain connects TRBV6-6 to TRBJ2-2; D remains ambiguous. This CDR3 region has 12 residues. CDR1 MNHNY and CDR2 SVGAGI come from the germline V gene (reference sequence). V was clipped by 7 bases and J by 1 base, with 4 bases between them.

The gene calls are TRBV7-2 and TRBJ2-7; D is undetermined. The CDR3 loop spans 13 amino acids. V dropped 6 bases and J dropped 5 bases, with 14 bases sitting between them. Germline V gene sequence: CDR1 SGHTA, CDR2 FQGNSA. CDR3: CASSRDMWDEQYF. DNA for the CDR3: TGTGCCAGCAGTCGCGACATGTGGGACGAGCAGTACTTC.

The chain joins TRBV29-1 to TRBJ1-2, with D possibly being TRBD1 (5 bases). Per the germline V gene, CDR1 is SQVTM and CDR2 is ANQGSEA. The CDR3 covers 17 residues. Trimming took off 0 bases at V and 8 bases at J, with 25 bases between the two ends. CDR3: CSVEERAGWGFERGYTF. The CDR3 DNA sequence: TGCAGCGTTGAAGAGAGGGCGGGATGGGGCTTTGAGAGGGGCTACACCTTC. Together with reference TRBV29-1 and TRBJ1-2, the CDR3 gives the full variable domain: SAVISQKPSRDICQRGTSLTIQCQVDSQVTMMFWYRQQPGQSLTLIATANQGSEATYESGFVIDKFPISRPNLTFSTLTVSNMSPEDSSIYLCSVEERAGWGFERGYTFGSGTRLTVV.

The rearrangement uses TRBV28 and TRBJ2-7; 7 nucleotides match TRBD2. The CDR3 spans 13 residues. The germline V gene encodes CDR1 MDHEN and CDR2 SYDVKM. V lost 3 bases, J lost 9 bases, and 8 bases stayed unmatched. CDR3 DNA: TGTGCCAGCAGTTTTGGAGGGAGGGCACGGCAGTACTTC. Translation gives CASSFGGRARQYF.

The V and J genes are TRBV2 and TRBJ2-5, with TRBD2 as a possible D gene (5 bases). Trimming removed 2 bases at V and 2 bases at J, with 9 bases between. Germline V CDR1 and CDR2: SNHLY, FYNNEI. The CDR3 has 14 amino acids. CDR3 coding DNA: TGTGCCAGCAGTGAAACGGGGAGACAAGAGACCCAGTACTTC. Its translation: CASSETGRQETQYF.

CDR3 protein: CASSLLGTSGRTSTDTQYF. CDR3 sequence (DNA): TGCGCCAGCAGCTTGCTAGGGACTAGCGGGAGGACTAGCACAGATACGCAGTATTTT. V and J are TRBV5-1 and TRBJ2-3, with 15 positions matching TRBD2. V shed 1 base, J shed 0 bases, and the junction held 6 bases outside the gene matches. CDR1 and CDR2 from the germline V gene are SGHRS and YFSETQ. The CDR3 totals 19 residues.

V is TRBV9 and J is TRBJ1-2, with unresolved D. The CDR3 contains 13 residues. Trimming shortened V by 0 bases and J by 6 bases, and 9 bases separated the two germline ends. Per the germline V gene, CDR1 is SGDLS and CDR2 is YYNGEE. The CDR3 DNA reads TGTGCCAGCAGCGTAGACTGGGAGGATGGCTACACCTTC. Translated: CASSVDWEDGYTF.

J is TRBJ2-3 and V is TRBV29-1; 9 nucleotides align to TRBD1. The J segment lost 1 base and the V segment lost 6 bases, leaving 5 bases of the junction unmatched. Germline CDR1 is SQVTM and CDR2 is ANQGSEA. The CDR3 contains 14 residues. In DNA form, the CDR3 reads TGCAGCGTGGCCGGGACAGGGCGCACAGATACGCAGTATTTT. The encoded protein is CSVAGTGRTDTQYF.

The chain uses TRBV30 and TRBJ1-5; tentative D call: TRBD1 (6 bases). The V end lost 1 base, the J end lost 3 bases, and 19 bases lay between the germline ends. The CDR3 is made up of 17 amino acids. Germline CDR1 and CDR2: GTSNPN and SVGIG (reference sequence). The CDR3 region has the DNA TGTGCCTGGAGTGCCCCCCGGGAGGGGGTTATCAATCAGCCCCAGCATTTT. It encodes CAWSAPREGVINQPQHF.

The chain has TRBV30 and TRBJ2-1; D possibly uses TRBD1 or TRBD2 (5 bases each). The V end lost 7 bases, the J end lost 15 bases, and 16 bases lay between the germline ends. Germline V CDR1 and CDR2: GTSNPN, SVGIG (reference sequence). CDR3 length: 10 amino acids. In nucleotides, the CDR3 is TGTGCCTCCTGGGACCGCTTCACGTTCTTC. Protein sequence: CASWDRFTFF. The whole variable domain, remainder taken from reference TRBV30 and TRBJ2-1, is SQTIHQWPATLVQPVGSPLSLECTVEGTSNPNLYWYRQAAGRGLQLLFYSVGIGQISSEVPQNLSASRPQDRQFILSSKKLLLSDSGFYLCASWDRFTFFGPGTRLTVL.

The rearrangement joins TRBV7-2 to TRBJ1-2; TRBD1 matches at 7 bases. The germline V gene encodes CDR1 SGHTA and CDR2 FQGNSA. CDR3 length: 14 amino acids. V was pared by 1 base and J by 8 bases, with 7 bases of the junction left unmatched. For the CDR3, the DNA is TGTGCCAGCAGCTTAGAAGAGGGGGCTCGAGGCTACACCTTC. It specifies CASSLEEGARGYTF.

This clone has only a few counts. The gene calls are TRBV9 and TRBJ2-7; D tentatively reads TRBD1 or TRBD2 (5 bases each). The germline V gene encodes CDR1 SGDLS and CDR2 YYNGEE. CDR3 size: 14 residues. Trimming took 0 bases from V and 6 from J, leaving 13 bases between them. CDR3 region: CASSVDGTPGEQYF. The CDR3 DNA reads as TGTGCCAGCAGCGTAGACGGGACCCCGGGCGAGCAGTACTTC.

The J gene is TRBJ1-1, the V gene TRBV7-3; 7 bases are shared with TRBD1. This CDR3 has 14 residues. Per the germline V gene, CDR1 is SGHTA and CDR2 is FQGTGA. After removal of 3 bases from V and 4 bases from J, the junction contained 5 bases not matched to a gene. This chain's CDR3 is CASSFSGGFTEAFF. DNA for the CDR3: TGTGCCAGCAGCTTCTCAGGGGGATTCACTGAAGCTTTCTTT.

The V and J genes are TRBV5-4 and TRBJ1-1, with TRBD1 matching over 12 bases. CDR1 and CDR2 (germline): SGHNT, YYREEE (reference sequence). This CDR3 has 18 residues. The junction had 15 bases not matched to a gene; V was cut back by 5 bases and J by 4 bases. The chain's CDR3 is CASSQKWGQGAIGTEAFF. The CDR3 DNA is TGTGCCAGCAGTCAGAAATGGGGACAGGGGGCGATAGGCACTGAAGCTTTCTTT.

The chain links TRBV28 to TRBJ1-2; D is possibly TRBD1 (6 bases). The CDR3 has 15 residues. Trimming took off 2 bases at V and 0 bases at J, with 10 bases between the two ends. The germline V gene has CDR1 MDHEN and CDR2 SYDVKM. CDR3 sequence (DNA): TGTGCCAGCAGTTTAGCAACAGGGCCTAACTATGGCTACACCTTC. Translating gives CASSLATGPNYGYTF.

This clone has only a few counts. The chain links TRBV5-1 to TRBJ1-1; tentative D call: TRBD1 (6 bases). The CDR3 contains 14 residues. Germline CDR1 reads SGHRS; CDR2 reads YFSETQ. The germline V and J ends were trimmed by 0 bases and 6 bases, with 12 bases remaining between them. In nucleotides, the CDR3 is TGCGCCAGCAGCTTGGCTGCCGGGGGCTCTGAAGCTTTCTTT. Encoded protein: CASSLAAGGSEAFF.

The chain carries TRBV10-3 and TRBJ1-2; D may be TRBD1 (6 bases). Germline CDR1 and CDR2: ENHRY and SYGVKD. The CDR3 totals 15 residues. V was cut by 3 bases and J by 2 bases, with 13 bases left in between. The CDR3 DNA reads TGTGCCATCAGTGAAGATGGGGACAAGAACTATGGCTACACCTTC. This codes for CAISEDGDKNYGYTF.

The chain couples TRBV27 to TRBJ1-5; TRBD1 might be the D (5 bases). V dropped 0 bases and J dropped 4 bases, with 10 bases sitting between them. The V gene's germline CDR1 is MNHEY and CDR2 SMNVEV (reference sequence). This CDR3 contains 15 residues. This CDR3 reads CASSLSAGRNQPQHF. CDR3 nucleotides: TGTGCCAGCAGTTTATCGGCAGGGCGGAATCAGCCCCAGCATTTT.